The 25 T cell receptor beta chains presented below share a single source sample, sequenced in a study of blood T cell repertoires in COVID-19. The method was immunoSEQ multiplex PCR; TCRdb's version includes in-frame clones alone and lacks a portion of them. This sample has 200,000 to 300,000 clones, with around nine tenths found just once. The material sequenced was peripheral blood. These receptors were taken from a woman in her 70s with active or convalescent COVID-19.

The chain uses TRBV3-1 (or the pseudogene TRBV3-2) and TRBJ2-6, with 8 bases aligning to TRBD2. The J segment lost 0 bases and the V segment lost 0 bases, leaving 7 bases of the junction unmatched. Germline V gives CDR1 LGHDT, CDR2 YNNKEL (reference sequence). This CDR3 contains 19 residues. This CDR3 is CASSQDPLAGFSGANVLTF. The CDR3 nucleotides read TGTGCCAGCAGCCAAGACCCATTAGCGGGGTTCTCTGGGGCCAACGTCCTGACTTTC.

This rearrangement joins TRBV4-3 to TRBJ2-2; D remains ambiguous. V dropped 0 bases and J dropped 1 base, with 9 bases sitting between them. CDR3 length: 16 amino acids. The germline CDR1 and CDR2 sequences are LGHNA and YSLEER. The CDR3 spells CASSQDSPGNTGELFF. DNA for the CDR3: TGCGCCAGCAGCCAAGATTCACCAGGGAACACCGGGGAGCTGTTTTTT.

The chain links TRBV14 to TRBJ2-2; the D gene is possibly TRBD1 (7 bases). Between the trimmed V and J ends, which lost 5 bases and 6 bases, there was a span of 16 bases. The CDR3 has 15 residues. CDR1 is SGHDN, CDR2 FVKESK, per germline. The CDR3 region has the DNA TGTGCCAGCAGCGCAACACAGGGGAGGTCCGGGGAGCTGTTTTTT. It specifies CASSATQGRSGELFF.

J is TRBJ2-5 and V is TRBV2, with D maybe TRBD1 (5 bases). This CDR3 spans 14 amino acids. CDR1 is SNHLY, CDR2 FYNNEI, per germline. Trimming removed 7 bases at V and 4 bases at J, with 16 bases between. The chain's CDR3 is CASTSQGSRETQYF. In DNA, the CDR3 is TGTGCCAGCACCTCCCAGGGATCGCGAGAGACCCAGTACTTC.

The chain carries TRBV10-3 and TRBJ1-5; no firm D call. The CDR3 covers 15 residues. Per germline, CDR1 ENHRY and CDR2 SYGVKD. V lost 0 bases and J lost 3, with 9 bases in between. CDR3 protein: CAISESSGVNQPQHF. In DNA form, the CDR3 reads TGTGCCATCAGTGAGTCCTCCGGAGTCAATCAGCCCCAGCATTTT.

The chain combines TRBV11-2 with TRBJ2-5; D is possibly TRBD1 (6 bases). Germline V gene lookup returns CDR1 SGHAT and CDR2 FQNNGV. CDR3 length: 14 amino acids. The V end lost 5 bases, the J end lost 5 bases, and 15 bases lay between the germline ends. In nucleotides, the CDR3 is TGTGCCAGCAGCCCCATCGCAGGGGCGGAGACCCAGTACTTC. Its translation: CASSPIAGAETQYF.

This clone came up once. V gene TRBV5-4 combines with J gene TRBJ2-2; 8 bases are shared with TRBD2. The germline V gene has CDR1 SGHNT and CDR2 YYREEE (reference sequence). This CDR3 comprises 14 residues. Trimming cost V 4 bases and J 4 bases; bases outside gene matches: 3. The CDR3 DNA is TGTGCCAGCAGCGGCGGGGGGCGCACCGGGGAGCTGTTTTTT. This encodes CASSGGGRTGELFF.

CDR3 protein: CATAWGATNEKLFF. The CDR3, as DNA: TGTGCCACCGCCTGGGGAGCGACTAATGAAAAACTGTTTTTT. The rearrangement uses TRBV15 and TRBJ1-4; no clear D. Per the germline V gene, CDR1 is LNHNV and CDR2 is YYDKDF (reference sequence). This CDR3 comprises 14 residues. Trimming pared 8 bases from V and 2 bases from J, leaving 12 bases between.

This chain uses TRBV7-2 with TRBJ2-2; D not certain. V lost 5 bases and J 0 bases, leaving 13 bases between the germline ends. The germline V gene encodes CDR1 SGHTA and CDR2 FQGNSA. The CDR3 consists of 16 residues. The CDR3 region has the DNA TGTGCCAGCAGCCGGCAAGGAGAGACGAACACCGGGGAGCTGTTTTTT. Protein sequence: CASSRQGETNTGELFF.

This chain joins TRBV14 and TRBJ1-1; the D is unclear. Per germline, CDR1 SGHDN and CDR2 FVKESK. V lost 2 bases, J lost 1 base, and 8 bases lay in between. The CDR3 totals 14 residues. The DNA for the CDR3 is TGTGCCAGCAGCCAACAGGCGAAGAACACTGAAGCTTTCTTT. Translated: CASSQQAKNTEAFF. Variable domain in full (rest from reference TRBV14 and TRBJ1-1): EAGVTQFPSHSVIEKGQTVTLRCDPISGHDNLYWYRRVMGKEIKFLLHFVKESKQDESGMPNNRFLAERTGGTYSTLKVQPAELEDSGVYFCASSQQAKNTEAFFGQGTRLTVV.

V gene TRBV5-1 combines with J gene TRBJ1-2; 9 nucleotides match TRBD1. CDR1 and CDR2 (germline): SGHRS, YFSETQ. V lost 4 bases to trimming and J lost 4 bases; unmatched junction nucleotides: 2. The CDR3 totals 13 residues. CDR3 sequence: CASSQGQGYGYTF. The CDR3 DNA follows: TGCGCCAGCAGCCAGGGACAGGGCTATGGCTACACCTTC. The complete variable domain, with remaining parts taken from reference TRBV5-1 and TRBJ1-2, reads KAGVTQTPRYLIKTRGQQVTLSCSPISGHRSVSWYQQTPGQGLQFLFEYFSETQRNKGNFPGRFSGRQFSNSRSEMNVSTLELGDSALYLCASSQGQGYGYTFGSGTRLTVV.

The chain's CDR3 is CASSDRHDLGDEQFF. The CDR3 nucleotides read TGTGCCAGCAGTGACCGACACGACTTAGGGGATGAGCAGTTCTTC. The V and J genes are TRBV25-1 and TRBJ2-1; a weak D match, TRBD1 (5 bases). This CDR3 comprises 15 residues. V lost 3 bases to trimming and J lost 8 bases, with 17 bases between them. Germline-derived CDR1 and CDR2 are MGHDK and SYGVNS.

The chain uses TRBV18 and TRBJ1-1; the match to TRBD1 covers 9 bases. Trimming at V came to 3 bases and at J to 3 bases, leaving 8 bases not matched to a gene. The CDR3 runs to 16 residues. Germline V gene data show CDR1 as KGHSH and CDR2 as LQKENI. This CDR3 is CASSPFMTGGDTEAFF. The CDR3 bases are TGTGCCAGCTCACCCTTCATGACAGGGGGGGACACTGAAGCTTTCTTT.

This clone was counted a few times. The rearrangement joins TRBV10-1 to TRBJ1-6; the match to TRBD1 covers 7 bases. Germline V lookup: CDR1 WNHNN, CDR2 SYGVQD (reference sequence). V lost 3 bases, J lost 5 bases, and 4 bases stayed unmatched. This CDR3 comprises 15 residues. The CDR3: CASSEGGGNNSPLHF. CDR3 DNA: TGCGCCAGCAGTGAAGGAGGGGGCAATAATTCACCCCTCCACTTT.

The chain couples TRBV27 to TRBJ2-7; weak D call: TRBD1 (5 bases). The CDR3 loop spans 13 amino acids. The germline V gene encodes CDR1 MNHEY and CDR2 SMNVEV (reference sequence). The V end was cut by 3 bases, the J end by 0 bases, with 6 bases between. CDR3 in amino acids: CASSLTVSYEQYF. The CDR3 DNA reads TGTGCCAGCAGTTTGACAGTCTCCTACGAGCAGTACTTC.

The V gene is TRBV7-9, the J gene TRBJ2-2; 8 bases are shared with TRBD1. Unmatched junction bases numbered 14, after V lost 5 bases and J lost 6 bases. The CDR3 is 17 residues long. Germline V gives CDR1 SEHNR, CDR2 FQNEAQ (reference sequence). The CDR3 is CASSLSPGTGHPGELFF. The CDR3 nucleotides are TGTGCCAGCAGCCTTTCCCCCGGGACAGGTCACCCCGGGGAGCTGTTTTTT. Variable domain in full (rest from reference TRBV7-9 and TRBJ2-2): DTGVSQNPRHKITKRGQNVTFRCDPISEHNRLYWYRQTLGQGPEFLTYFQNEAQLEKSRLLSDRFSAERPKGSFSTLEIQRTEQGDSAMYLCASSLSPGTGHPGELFFGEGSRLTVL.

The rearrangement links TRBV2 to TRBJ1-5; 8 bases align to TRBD1. The CDR3 covers 13 residues. J gave up 4 bases and V 8 bases, and 4 bases lay outside the gene matches. CDR1 is SNHLY, CDR2 FYNNEI, per germline. The CDR3 bases are TGTGCCAGCGGACAGGGTGTTAATCAGCCCCAGCATTTT. Amino acid sequence: CASGQGVNQPQHF.

V gene TRBV10-3 combines with J gene TRBJ2-2; a possible D gene is TRBD2 (6 bases). Trimming stripped 5 bases from V and 6 bases from J, with 10 bases between. Germline V lookup: CDR1 ENHRY, CDR2 SYGVKD. This CDR3 has 13 amino acids. The CDR3, as DNA: TGTGCCATCAGTCCCGGGGGATCCGGGGAGCTGTTTTTT. This encodes CAISPGGSGELFF.

This chain links TRBV2 with TRBJ1-2; 9 bases are shared with TRBD1. V was pared by 4 bases and J by 7 bases, with 10 bases of the junction left unmatched. The CDR3 totals 15 residues. The V gene's germline CDR1 is SNHLY and CDR2 FYNNEI. CDR3 nucleotide sequence: TGTGCCAGCAGTGCACAGGGGGCGATTAATCGTGGCTACACCTTC. Its protein is CASSAQGAINRGYTF.

The chain carries TRBV10-3 and TRBJ1-3, with D tentatively TRBD1 (5 bases). Trimming removed 10 bases at V and 7 bases at J, with 17 bases between. Per the germline V gene, CDR1 is ENHRY and CDR2 is SYGVKD. The CDR3 covers 13 residues. CDR3 bases: TGTGCCACCCTAAACGCAGGGTCGAACACCATATATTTT. This translates into CATLNAGSNTIYF.

The chain employs TRBV5-1 and TRBJ1-3; 10 bases are shared with TRBD1. Trimming cost V 4 bases and J 4 bases; bases outside gene matches: 11. The CDR3 loop spans 17 amino acids. CDR1 is SGHRS, CDR2 YFSETQ, per germline. The CDR3 region is CASSEQPGQGSGNTIYF. The CDR3 DNA sequence: TGCGCCAGCAGCGAACAGCCGGGACAGGGGTCCGGAAACACCATATATTTT. The entire variable domain, with the rest obtained from reference TRBV5-1 and TRBJ1-3, is as follows: KAGVTQTPRYLIKTRGQQVTLSCSPISGHRSVSWYQQTPGQGLQFLFEYFSETQRNKGNFPGRFSGRQFSNSRSEMNVSTLELGDSALYLCASSEQPGQGSGNTIYFGEGSWLTVV.

The chain joins TRBV10-1 to TRBJ1-2, with 8 bases aligning to TRBD1. V lost 5 bases, J lost 4 bases, and 6 bases stayed unmatched. The CDR3 is made up of 14 amino acids. Germline values: CDR1 WNHNN, CDR2 SYGVQD (reference sequence). The CDR3 DNA sequence: TGCGCCAGCAGTCCTCTCACAGGGGGCTATGGCTACACCTTC. Residues: CASSPLTGGYGYTF.

This sequence joins TRBV15 and TRBJ2-6; D perhaps matches TRBD1 (6 bases). The CDR3 length is 18 residues. Deletions cut 5 bases from V and 0 bases from J, with 17 bases between. Looked up from germline, CDR1 is LNHNV and CDR2 is YYDKDF (reference sequence). CDR3 loop: CATSGGPQRASGANVLTF. The CDR3 DNA follows: TGTGCCACCAGCGGGGGCCCTCAAAGGGCCTCTGGGGCCAACGTCCTGACTTTC.

This chain joins TRBV5-1 and TRBJ2-2; possible D gene TRBD1, 6 bases. From germline, CDR1 is SGHRS and CDR2 YFSETQ. Deletions cut 0 bases from V and 4 bases from J, with 10 bases between. This CDR3 is built from 15 residues. DNA for the CDR3: TGCGCCAGCAGCTTGGAACAGGGTTCCACCGGGGAGCTGTTTTTT. It is translated as CASSLEQGSTGELFF. Combining the CDR3 with reference TRBV5-1 and TRBJ2-2 gives the whole variable domain KAGVTQTPRYLIKTRGQQVTLSCSPISGHRSVSWYQQTPGQGLQFLFEYFSETQRNKGNFPGRFSGRQFSNSRSEMNVSTLELGDSALYLCASSLEQGSTGELFFGEGSRLTVL.

The V gene is TRBV29-1, the J gene TRBJ1-2; 10 bases match TRBD1. Germline assignment: CDR1 SQVTM and CDR2 ANQGSEA. The CDR3 length is 18 residues. V trimming: 8 bases; J trimming: 7 bases; junction bases outside the gene matches: 25. CDR3 sequence (DNA): TGCAGCTCCCAAGGCCTACAAGGTCCCGGGACAGGGGCTGGTGGCTACACCTTC. The encoded protein is CSSQGLQGPGTGAGGYTF.